This TCR beta chain was recovered during a study of T cell responses to AZD1222 COVID-19 vaccine. General observations from the study: White British donors predominated, females outnumbered males, and clonal diversity was possibly underestimated.

J gave up 0 bases and V 5 bases, and 6 bases lay outside the gene matches. This CDR3 has 17 residues. Germline-derived CDR1 and CDR2 are MNHEY and SVGEGT. In the case of this clone: Its matching antigen is unknown.

The data were produced by immunoSEQ multiplex PCR, yet TCRdb's version contains in-frame clones alone and is incomplete. The sample holds tens of thousands of clones, approximately 78% seen once. The V and J genes are TRBV6-2 or TRBV6-3 and TRBJ2-1, with TRBD2 matching 11 bases. The sample in question was peripheral blood, obtained on day 0 of AZD1222 vaccination. This sequence was found in an adult in good health. In DNA, the CDR3 is TGTGCCAGCAGTGCGCCGGGACTAGCGGACTCCTACAATGAGCAGTTCTTC. As protein: CASSAPGLADSYNEQFF.